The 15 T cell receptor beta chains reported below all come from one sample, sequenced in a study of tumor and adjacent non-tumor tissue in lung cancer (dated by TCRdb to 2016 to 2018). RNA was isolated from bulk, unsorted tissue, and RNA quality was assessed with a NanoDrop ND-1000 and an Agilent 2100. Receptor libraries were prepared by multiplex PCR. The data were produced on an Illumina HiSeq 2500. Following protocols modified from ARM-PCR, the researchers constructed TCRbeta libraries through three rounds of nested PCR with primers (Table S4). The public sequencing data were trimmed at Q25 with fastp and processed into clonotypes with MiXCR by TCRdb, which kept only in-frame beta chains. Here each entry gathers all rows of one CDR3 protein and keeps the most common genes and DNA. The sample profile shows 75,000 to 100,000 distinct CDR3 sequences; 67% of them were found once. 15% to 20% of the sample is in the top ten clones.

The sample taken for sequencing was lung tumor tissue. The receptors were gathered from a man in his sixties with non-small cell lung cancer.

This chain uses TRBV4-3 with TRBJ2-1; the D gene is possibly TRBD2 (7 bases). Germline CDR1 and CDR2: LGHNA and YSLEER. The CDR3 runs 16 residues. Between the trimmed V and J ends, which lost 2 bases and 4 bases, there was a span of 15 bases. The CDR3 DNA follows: TGCGCCAGCAGCCAACTGACAAGCGGGACATACAATGAGCAGTTCTTC. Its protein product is CASSQLTSGTYNEQFF.

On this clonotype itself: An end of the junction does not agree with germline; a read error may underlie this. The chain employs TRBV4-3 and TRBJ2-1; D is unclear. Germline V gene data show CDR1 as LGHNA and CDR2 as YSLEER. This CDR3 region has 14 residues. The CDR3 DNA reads TGCTCCAGCAGCCATGTAGCAGTTGGGGATGAGCAGTTCTTC. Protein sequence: CSSSHVAVGDEQFF.

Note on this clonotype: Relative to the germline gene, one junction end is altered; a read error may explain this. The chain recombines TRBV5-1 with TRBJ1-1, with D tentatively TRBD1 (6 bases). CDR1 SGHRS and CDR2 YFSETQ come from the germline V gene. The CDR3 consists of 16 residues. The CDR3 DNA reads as TGCGCCAGCAGCTTGGTCCCCGGTGGTTGGGACACTGAAGCTTGCTTT. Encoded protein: CASSLVPGGWDTEACF.

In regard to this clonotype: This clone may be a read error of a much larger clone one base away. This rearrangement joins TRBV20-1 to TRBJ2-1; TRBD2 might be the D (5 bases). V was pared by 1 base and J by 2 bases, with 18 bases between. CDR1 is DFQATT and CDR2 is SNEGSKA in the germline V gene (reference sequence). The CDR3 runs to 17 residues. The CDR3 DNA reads TGCAGTGCTAGAGCCCTGAGACTAACGGGTCCCTACAATGAGCAGTTCTTC. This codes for CSARALRLTGPYNEQFF.

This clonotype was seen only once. The CDR3 DNA follows: TGTGCCAGCAGACCTACGGGGACTAGCGGGGGAGCTAGCACAGATACGCAGTATTTT. This gives the protein CASRPTGTSGGASTDTQYF. The V gene is TRBV6-6, the J gene TRBJ2-3; 14 positions match TRBD2. CDR3 length: 19 amino acids. V dropped 6 bases and J dropped 0; count of bases not matched to a gene: 11. Germline CDR1 and CDR2: MNHNY and SVGAGI (reference sequence).

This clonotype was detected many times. The CDR3 protein is CRGAGADPTDTQYF. As DNA, the CDR3 is TGCAGGGGAGCGGGGGCCGACCCCACAGATACGCAGTATTTT. The V call is TRBV20-1, the J call TRBJ2-3, with 8 nucleotides matching TRBD2. The CDR3 has 14 amino acids. Germline V gene data show CDR1 as DFQATT and CDR2 as SNEGSKA (reference sequence).

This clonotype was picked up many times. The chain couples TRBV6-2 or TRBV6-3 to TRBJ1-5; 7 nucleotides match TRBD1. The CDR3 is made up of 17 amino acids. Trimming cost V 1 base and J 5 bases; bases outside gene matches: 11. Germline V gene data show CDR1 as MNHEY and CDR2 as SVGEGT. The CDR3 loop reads CASSYFGRTGNHQPQHF. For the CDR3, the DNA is TGTGCCAGCAGTTACTTCGGGAGGACAGGAAACCATCAGCCCCAGCATTTT.

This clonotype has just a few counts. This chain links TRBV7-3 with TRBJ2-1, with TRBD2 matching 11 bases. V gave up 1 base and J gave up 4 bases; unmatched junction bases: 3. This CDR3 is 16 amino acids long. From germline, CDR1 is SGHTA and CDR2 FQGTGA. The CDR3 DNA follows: TGTGCCAGCAGCTTAAGCCTAGCGGGAGGATACAATGAGCAGTTCTTC. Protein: CASSLSLAGGYNEQFF.

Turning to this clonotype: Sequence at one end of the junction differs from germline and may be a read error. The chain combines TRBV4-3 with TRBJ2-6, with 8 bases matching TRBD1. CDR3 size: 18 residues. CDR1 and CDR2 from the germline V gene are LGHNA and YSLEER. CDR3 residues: CASCHDGTGFSGTNVLTF. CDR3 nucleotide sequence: TGCGCCAGCTGCCACGACGGGACAGGTTTCTCTGGGACCAACGTCCTGACTTTC.

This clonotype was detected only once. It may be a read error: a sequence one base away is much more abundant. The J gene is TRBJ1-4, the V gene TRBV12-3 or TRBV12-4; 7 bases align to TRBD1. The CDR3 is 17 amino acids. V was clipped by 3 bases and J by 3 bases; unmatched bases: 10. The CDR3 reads CASSLQRGPSANEKLFF. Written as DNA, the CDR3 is TGTGCCAGCAGTTTGCAGAGGGGGCCTTCGGCTAATGAAAAACTGTTTTTT.

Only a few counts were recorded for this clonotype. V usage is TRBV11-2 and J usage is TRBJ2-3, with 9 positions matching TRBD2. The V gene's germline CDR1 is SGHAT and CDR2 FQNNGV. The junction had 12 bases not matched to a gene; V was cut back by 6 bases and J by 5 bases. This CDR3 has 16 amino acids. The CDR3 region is CASSSSGRAFEDTQYF. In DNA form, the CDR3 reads TGTGCCAGCAGTAGTAGCGGGAGAGCATTCGAAGATACGCAGTATTTT.

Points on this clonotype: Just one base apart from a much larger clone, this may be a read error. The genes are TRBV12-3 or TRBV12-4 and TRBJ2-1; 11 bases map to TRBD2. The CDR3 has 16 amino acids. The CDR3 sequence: CTSIYGSGRARREQFF. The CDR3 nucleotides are TGTACCAGCATCTACGGTAGCGGGAGGGCCCGGAGGGAGCAGTTCTTC.

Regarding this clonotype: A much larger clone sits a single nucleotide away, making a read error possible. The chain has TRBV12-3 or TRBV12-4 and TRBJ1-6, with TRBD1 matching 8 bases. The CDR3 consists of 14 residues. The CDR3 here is CANSMTGVNSPLHF. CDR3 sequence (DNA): TGTGCCAACAGTATGACAGGGGTTAATTCACCCCTCCACTTT.

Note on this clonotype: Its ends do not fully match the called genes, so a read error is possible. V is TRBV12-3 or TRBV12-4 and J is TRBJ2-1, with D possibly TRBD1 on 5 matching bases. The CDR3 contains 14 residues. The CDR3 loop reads CASSLVGQNNGQFF. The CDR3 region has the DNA TGTGCCAGTAGTTTAGTCGGACAAAACAATGGGCAGTTCTTC.

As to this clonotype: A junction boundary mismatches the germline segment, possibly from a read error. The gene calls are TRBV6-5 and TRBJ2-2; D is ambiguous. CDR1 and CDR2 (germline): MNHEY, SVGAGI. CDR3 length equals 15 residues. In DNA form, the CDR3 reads TGTGTCAGCAGTTCTTTAGTTTGGAACACCGGTGAGCTGTTTTTT. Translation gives CVSSSLVWNTGELFF.